This T cell receptor (beta chain) was captured in a study of blood T cell repertoires in COVID-19. Overall study: COVID-19 samples, acute and convalescent, were from the United States, Italy and Spain.

Assay used: immunoSEQ multiplex PCR; TCRdb lists only in-frame clones, some missing. This table has about 410,000 clones, 89% appearing once. V lost 5 bases, J lost 6 bases, and 8 bases stayed unmatched. The CDR3 is 14 residues long. Germline CDR1 reads LNHNV; CDR2 reads YYDKDF (reference sequence). Sequencing was done on a sample of PBMCs or T cells enriched from blood (not recorded which). V usage is TRBV15 and J usage is TRBJ1-1; 8 nucleotides agree with TRBD1. The clonotype originates from a woman younger than 45 who had recovered from COVID-19. As DNA, the CDR3 is TGTGCCACCAGCTCCCAGACAGGGGTCGCTGAAGCTTTCTTT. Translation gives CATSSQTGVAEAFF.